A selection of T cell receptor beta chains follows, all from one sample in a study of T cells in Graves' hyperthyroidism and ophthalmopathy. Using its own MiXCR run on the multiplex PCR reads, TCRdb lists one record per CDR3 protein. The sample has some 400,000 distinct CDR3 sequences; about 15% are singletons. The specimen was blood. The source is a woman aged 55-75 years with Graves' hyperthyroidism. Both conserved end residues are part of each CDR3. A D gene is named only where the DNA matches it firmly. Clone size is not always given. Where it is, it says once, few, many or a class for expanded clones.

>TRBV6-1|few|-|TRBJ1-2
CASRKVQGGYGYTF
TGTGCCAGCAGGAAGGTCCAGGGTGGCTATGGCTACACCTTC
>TRBV10-3|many|-|TRBJ1-2
CAISESGLDYGYTF
TGTGCCATCAGTGAGTCCGGACTGGACTATGGCTACACCTTC
>TRBV7-9|-|-|TRBJ2-2
CASRPTSGARRGELFF
TGTGCCAGCAGGCCTACTTCCGGGGCTCGAAGAGGGGAGCTGTTTTTT
>TRBV11-1|many|-|TRBJ2-5
CASSRTQQGRETQYF
TGTGCCAGCAGCCGGACCCAACAGGGAAGAGAGACCCAGTACTTC
>TRBV5-1|many|TRBD2|TRBJ2-1
CASSSRTSGRTNEQFF
TGCGCCAGCAGCTCTAGGACTAGCGGGAGGACCAATGAGCAGTTCTTC
>TRBV5-8|-|-|TRBJ2-5
CASSQDPRVRRKETQYF
TGCGCCAGCAGCCAAGATCCACGGGTTCGGCGCAAAGAGACCCAGTACTTC
>TRBV6-1|many|-|TRBJ1-2
CASRGTWGEDYGYTF
TGTGCCAGCAGGGGAACTTGGGGGGAGGACTATGGCTACACCTTC
>TRBV6-1|-|TRBD2|TRBJ2-2
CASSRLAGDRGGELFF
TGTGCCAGCAGTAGACTAGCGGGAGACCGTGGCGGGGAGCTGTTTTTT
>TRBV2|few|-|TRBJ2-7
CASSDRLRQAEQYF
TGTGCCAGCAGTGACCGACTGAGACAGGCCGAGCAGTACTTC
>TRBV4-1|-|TRBD2|TRBJ2-2
CASSQFTSGRVTGELFF
TGCGCCAGCAGCCAATTTACTAGCGGGAGGGTCACCGGGGAGCTGTTTTTT
>TRBV24-1|many|-|TRBJ2-3
CATSDPGDSTDTQYF
TGTGCCACCAGTGACCCAGGAGATAGCACAGATACGCAGTATTTT
>TRBV20-1|many|TRBD2|TRBJ2-7
CSAMLAAEQYF
TGCAGTGCTATGCTAGCGGCCGAGCAGTACTTC
>TRBV19|-|-|TRBJ2-2
CASSRATTGELFF
TGTGCCAGTAGTAGGGCGACCACCGGGGAGCTGTTTTTT
>TRBV19|-|-|TRBJ2-7
CASRPGSLYEQYF
TGTGCCAGTAGACCAGGGTCACTCTACGAGCAGTACTTC
>TRBV2|many|TRBD1|TRBJ1-2
CASSEAPGQGFSYGYTF
TGTGCCAGCAGTGAAGCCCCGGGACAGGGGTTCTCCTATGGCTACACCTTC
>TRBV19|few|TRBD1|TRBJ2-1
CASSMGQGPDEQFF
TGTGCCAGTAGTATGGGACAGGGTCCCGATGAGCAGTTCTTC
>TRBV3-1|many|-|TRBJ1-5
CASSQQPSEQPQHF
TGTGCCAGCAGCCAACAGCCCAGCGAACAGCCCCAGCATTTT
>TRBV13|-|TRBD2|TRBJ2-2
CASTLRLAGGNGELFF
TGTGCCAGCACCCTGAGACTAGCGGGAGGAAACGGGGAGCTGTTTTTT
>TRBV9|many|TRBD2|TRBJ2-1
CASSKLAGVINEQFF
TGTGCCAGCAGCAAACTAGCGGGAGTCATAAATGAGCAGTTCTTC
>TRBV10-1|many|-|TRBJ2-5
CASSDLRDSGRGSQYF
TGCGCCAGCAGTGATCTCCGTGATAGCGGCAGGGGTAGCCAGTACTTC
>TRBV29-1|many|TRBD2|TRBJ2-5
CSVASGGSRETQYF
TGCAGCGTTGCCTCGGGCGGGAGTCGGGAGACCCAGTACTTC
>TRBV4-1|few|-|TRBJ2-4
CASSQMRDFVSKNIQYF
TGCGCCAGCAGCCAGATGAGGGACTTTGTATCCAAAAACATTCAGTACTTC
>TRBV20-1|many|-|TRBJ1-6
CSAKTGQYNSPLHF
TGCAGTGCTAAGACAGGACAATATAATTCACCCCTCCACTTT
>TRBV7-8|many|-|TRBJ2-5
CASSLEGLGAGSAETQYF
TGTGCCAGCAGCTTAGAGGGGTTGGGGGCCGGGTCTGCAGAGACCCAGTACTTC
>TRBV28|many|TRBD1|TRBJ2-4
CASGETGTGKNIQYF
TGTGCCAGCGGGGAAACCGGGACAGGGAAAAACATTCAGTACTTC
>TRBV19|-|-|TRBJ1-5
CASSIAGAGQPQHF
TGTGCCAGTAGTATCGCTGGGGCTGGCCAGCCCCAGCATTTT
>TRBV19|many|TRBD2|TRBJ2-7
CASSDSGRAGYEQYF
TGTGCCAGTAGTGATAGCGGGAGGGCCGGGTACGAGCAGTACTTC
>TRBV2|many|-|TRBJ2-4
CASSGAKNIQYF
TGTGCCAGCAGTGGGGCCAAAAACATTCAGTACTTC
>TRBV4-2|many|TRBD2|TRBJ2-7
CASSQDLSTSVAYEQYF
TGTGCCAGCAGCCAAGATCTTTCTACTAGCGTTGCCTACGAGCAGTACTTC
>TRBV6-2/TRBV6-3|many|-|TRBJ2-5
CASSRGTPRTQYF
TGTGCCAGCAGTCGTGGGACTCCCCGGACCCAGTACTTC
>TRBV10-3|-|-|TRBJ2-5
CAISVGVSSQETQYF
TGTGCCATCAGTGTGGGAGTTTCATCCCAAGAGACCCAGTACTTC
>TRBV11-1|few|TRBD1|TRBJ2-4
CASSSRTGAGNIQYF
TGTGCCAGCAGCTCCCGAACAGGGGCGGGAAACATTCAGTACTTC
>TRBV4-1|-|TRBD1|TRBJ1-4
CASSLGQGFGDEKLFF
TGCGCCAGCAGCTTGGGACAGGGTTTCGGGGATGAAAAACTGTTTTTT
>TRBV2|many|TRBD2|TRBJ2-1
CASIPTSGKTQEQFF
TGTGCCAGCATACCGACTAGCGGGAAGACCCAAGAGCAGTTCTTC
>TRBV5-6|many|TRBD2|TRBJ2-5
CASSLLSGAHQETQYF
TGTGCCAGCAGCTTGTTGAGCGGGGCCCACCAAGAGACCCAGTACTTC
>TRBV20-1|many|-|TRBJ2-7
CSAEGAVSSYEQYF
TGCAGTGCCGAAGGTGCGGTAAGCTCCTACGAGCAGTACTTC
>TRBV11-3|-|TRBD2|TRBJ2-5
CASSLGLAGVPGYQETQYF
TGTGCCAGCAGCCTTGGACTAGCGGGAGTTCCAGGGTACCAAGAGACCCAGTACTTC
>TRBV9|-|-|TRBJ2-2
CASSVGGTHTGELFF
TGTGCCAGCAGCGTAGGGGGGACTCACACCGGGGAGCTGTTTTTT
>TRBV18|many|-|TRBJ2-2
CASSEIRGGTGELFF
TGTGCCAGCTCAGAAATCAGGGGAGGCACCGGGGAGCTGTTTTTT
>TRBV20-1|-|-|TRBJ1-6
CSARDRRGLSYNSPLHF
TGCAGTGCTAGAGATCGTCGGGGGCTCTCCTATAATTCACCCCTCCACTTT
>TRBV7-3|many|-|TRBJ2-7
CASSFEKTPEQYF
TGTGCCAGCAGCTTCGAAAAGACTCCCGAGCAGTACTTC
>TRBV24-1|many|-|TRBJ2-1
CATSDLGGSSYNEQFF
TGTGCCACCAGTGATTTAGGGGGGAGCTCCTACAATGAGCAGTTCTTC
>TRBV30|many|-|TRBJ1-5
CAWSGLRNQPQHF
TGTGCCTGGAGTGGACTTCGAAATCAGCCCCAGCATTTT
>TRBV28|-|-|TRBJ2-3
CASRLLVRTDTQYF
TGTGCCAGCAGGCTACTAGTCCGCACAGATACGCAGTATTTT
>TRBV27|-|TRBD1|TRBJ2-3
CASSFRTGGTDTQYF
TGTGCCAGCAGTTTCCGGACAGGGGGGACAGATACGCAGTATTTT
>TRBV28|many|-|TRBJ1-4
CASSFPAGTNEKLFF
TGTGCCAGCAGTTTTCCGGCAGGGACTAATGAAAAACTGTTTTTT
>TRBV20-1|many|TRBD2|TRBJ2-1
CSALSGRSSYNEQFF
TGCAGTGCTCTTAGCGGGAGGTCCTCCTACAATGAGCAGTTCTTC
>TRBV12-3/TRBV12-4|-|TRBD2|TRBJ2-5
CASSPGLAGGRETQYF
TGTGCCAGCAGCCCGGGACTAGCGGGAGGCCGAGAGACCCAGTACTTC